This T cell receptor (beta chain) is from a study of CXCR3-negative and CXCR3-positive naive CD8 T cells. Study details: Summed over all libraries, TRB reads came to about 140 million, with about 1.5 +/- 0.3 million per library. Study-level results: In both naive subsets diversity was comparably high, whereas memory CD8+ cells showed much lower diversity. Naive CXCR3-negative cells resembled naive CXCR3-positive cells in TRBV-TRBJ usage; memory cells differed.

Germline CDR1 reads SGHRS; CDR2 reads YFSETQ. The CDR3 is 15 amino acids. On this clonotype itself: Its antigen is unknown.

The authors made the TRB cDNA libraries by 5' RACE using UMI labels. Following a re-call of the 5' RACE reads, TCRdb has one entry per CDR3 protein and lacks DNA. The ten top clones account for 9.5% to 12%, within a sample of approximately 41,000 distinct CDR3 sequences. Using triplicate sorts, about 270,000 cells were collected each time from every CD8+ T cell subset. The sequence was collected from a human donor in good health. Some clones in this sample may be carry-over from other donors' samples. This rearrangement joins TRBV5-1 to TRBJ2-1; TCRdb names TRBD2, which stays unverified in the absence of DNA. Sequenced input: memory CD8+ T cells from blood. CDR3 in amino acids: CASSQTSGSYNEQFF.